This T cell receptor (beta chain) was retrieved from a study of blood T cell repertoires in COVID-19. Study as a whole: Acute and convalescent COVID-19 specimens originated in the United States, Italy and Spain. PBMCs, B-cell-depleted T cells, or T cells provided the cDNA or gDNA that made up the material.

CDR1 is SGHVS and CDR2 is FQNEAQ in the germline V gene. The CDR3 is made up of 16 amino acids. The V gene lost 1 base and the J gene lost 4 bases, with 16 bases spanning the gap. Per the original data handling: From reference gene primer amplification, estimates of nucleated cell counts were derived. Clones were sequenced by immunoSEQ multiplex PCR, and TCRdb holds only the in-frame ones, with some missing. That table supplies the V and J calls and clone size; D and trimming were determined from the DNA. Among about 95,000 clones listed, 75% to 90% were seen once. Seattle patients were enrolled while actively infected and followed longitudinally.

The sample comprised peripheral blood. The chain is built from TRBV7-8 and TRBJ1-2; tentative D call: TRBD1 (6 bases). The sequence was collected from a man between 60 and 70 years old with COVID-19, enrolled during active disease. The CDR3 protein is CASSLVGGLMGYGYTF. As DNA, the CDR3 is TGTGCCAGCAGCTTAGTCGGGGGGCTCATGGGCTATGGCTACACCTTC.